The clone carrying this TCR beta chain was found a few times. The data were taken from a study of glioma-infiltrating T cells after dendritic cell vaccination. Amplification used 60 V beta primers and 13 J beta primers. Assay: immunoSEQ multiplex PCR; the TCRdb copy retains only in-frame clones and omits some. The sample carries 75,000 to 100,000 clones, about four fifths recorded once. The V segment lost 7 bases and the J segment 3 bases; nucleotides outside the gene matches: 7. CDR1 MNHNS and CDR2 SASEGT come from the germline V gene. There are 14 residues in the CDR3. This chain connects TRBV6-1 to TRBJ2-7; TRBD2 matches 9 bases. The sequence was collected from a human donor with glioblastoma. Sample: blood, taken before dendritic cell vaccination. The CDR3 is CASTYVAGVYEQYF. The CDR3 DNA reads as TGTGCCAGCACATACGTAGCGGGGGTCTACGAGCAGTACTTC.